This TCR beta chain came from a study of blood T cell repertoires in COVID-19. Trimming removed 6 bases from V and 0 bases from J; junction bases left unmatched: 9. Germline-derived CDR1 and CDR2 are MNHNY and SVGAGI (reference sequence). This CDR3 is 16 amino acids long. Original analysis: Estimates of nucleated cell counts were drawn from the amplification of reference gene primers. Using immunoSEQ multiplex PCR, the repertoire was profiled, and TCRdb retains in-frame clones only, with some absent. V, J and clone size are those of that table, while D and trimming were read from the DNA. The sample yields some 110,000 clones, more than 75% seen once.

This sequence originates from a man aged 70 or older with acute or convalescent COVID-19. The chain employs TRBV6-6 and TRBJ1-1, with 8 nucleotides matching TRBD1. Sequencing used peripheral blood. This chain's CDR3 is CASRPISGGMNTEAFF. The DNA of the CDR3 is TGTGCCAGCAGGCCCATCTCAGGGGGCATGAACACTGAAGCTTTCTTT.